These 17 T cell receptor beta chains came from one sample sequenced in a study of blood T cell repertoires in COVID-19. Clones were sequenced by immunoSEQ multiplex PCR, and TCRdb holds only the in-frame ones, with some missing. This sample carries around 95,000 clones, around 88% of them seen once, and the ten largest clones take 4.5% to 6.5%. Source material: peripheral blood. The receptor source for this set is a human donor in a cohort sampled during active COVID-19.

The V and J genes are TRBV7-8 and TRBJ1-2; D might be TRBD1 (6 bases). Germline V gene sequence: CDR1 SGHVS, CDR2 FQNEAQ. This CDR3 contains 15 residues. The V gene lost 5 bases and the J gene lost 6 bases, with 19 bases spanning the gap. The CDR3 reads CASSPQRGGRNGYTF. Here the CDR3 DNA reads TGTGCCAGCAGCCCACAGAGGGGGGGAAGGAATGGCTACACCTTC.

V usage is TRBV24-1 and J usage is TRBJ2-5, with TRBD2 identical over 7 bases. Trimming cost V 4 bases and J 4 bases; bases outside gene matches: 5. Germline CDR1 reads KGHDR; CDR2 reads SFDVKD. This CDR3 contains 14 residues. The CDR3 sequence is CATSDRSGLETQYF. Here the CDR3 DNA reads TGTGCCACCAGTGACCGTAGCGGGTTAGAGACCCAGTACTTC.

The genes are TRBV11-2 and TRBJ2-1; D is perhaps TRBD2 (6 bases). The CDR3 extends over 15 amino acids. Per the germline V gene, CDR1 is SGHAT and CDR2 is FQNNGV. V shed 7 bases and J shed 0 bases, with 13 bases lying between them. CDR3 DNA: TGTGCCAGCACCCCGGGACTGAGCTCCTACAATGAGCAGTTCTTC. Its protein is CASTPGLSSYNEQFF.

This chain connects TRBV20-1 to TRBJ1-1; TRBD1 might be the D (6 bases). The CDR3 runs to 14 residues. Trimming stripped 3 bases from V and 1 base from J, with 12 bases between. Germline assignment: CDR1 DFQATT and CDR2 SNEGSKA (reference sequence). CDR3 residues: CSASQGMSNTEAFF. The DNA of the CDR3 is TGCAGTGCTAGTCAGGGGATGTCGAACACTGAAGCTTTCTTT.

V usage is TRBV11-2 and J usage is TRBJ2-2; maybe TRBD2 (5 bases). This CDR3 spans 17 amino acids. V was trimmed by 4 bases and J by 1 base, leaving 16 bases between them. Germline V gene lookup returns CDR1 SGHAT and CDR2 FQNNGV. CDR3 in DNA: TGTGCCAGCAGCTACACCTCGGGGTCCCTGAACACCGGGGAGCTGTTTTTT. Its protein is CASSYTSGSLNTGELFF. Full variable domain (remainder filled in from reference TRBV11-2 and TRBJ2-2): EAGVAQSPRYKIIEKRQSVAFWCNPISGHATLYWYQQILGQGPKLLIQFQNNGVVDDSQLPKDRFSAERLKGVDSTLKIQPAKLEDSAVYLCASSYTSGSLNTGELFFGEGSRLTVL.

V usage is TRBV5-1 and J usage is TRBJ2-7; TRBD2 matches 15 bases. Germline V CDR1 and CDR2: SGHRS, YFSETQ. V was clipped by 4 bases and J by 0 bases; unmatched bases: 5. The CDR3 is 17 residues long. CDR3 nucleotide sequence: TGCGCCAGCAGCCCAGGACTAGCGGGAGGGAGCTCCTACGAGCAGTACTTC. This sequence encodes CASSPGLAGGSSYEQYF.

The V call is TRBV15, the J call TRBJ2-3, with 12 positions matching TRBD2. CDR3 size: 15 residues. The J segment lost 15 bases and the V segment lost 0 bases, leaving 10 bases of the junction unmatched. CDR1 is LNHNV and CDR2 is YYDKDF in the germline V gene (reference sequence). Written as DNA, the CDR3 is TGTGCCACCAGCAGAGATCCCCCTAGCGGGAGGGGACCCTATTTT. Its translation: CATSRDPPSGRGPYF.

The chain carries TRBV28 and TRBJ1-1; D unresolved. Germline CDR1 reads MDHEN; CDR2 reads SYDVKM. V was clipped by 10 bases and J by 1 base, with 13 bases between them. This CDR3 is built from 13 residues. CDR3 residues: CATTERGNTEAFF. As DNA, the CDR3 is TGTGCCACAACGGAGCGAGGGAACACTGAAGCTTTCTTT.

The gene calls are TRBV6-5 and TRBJ2-7; D is possibly TRBD1 (8 bases). The V end lost 6 bases, the J end lost 5 bases, and 17 bases lay between the germline ends. The CDR3 is 14 amino acids. CDR1 is MNHEY, CDR2 SVGAGI, per germline. The CDR3 protein is CASRLDREGDEQYF. The CDR3 region has the DNA TGTGCCAGCAGGCTGGACAGGGAGGGTGACGAGCAGTACTTC.

The chain is built from TRBV27 and TRBJ2-1, with TRBD1 identical over 9 bases. Germline trimming cut 5 bases from V and 12 bases from J; bases unmatched to any gene: 8. Per germline, CDR1 MNHEY and CDR2 SMNVEV (reference sequence). The length of the CDR3 is 13 residues. In nucleotides, the CDR3 is TGTGCCAGCAGTCGACAGGGGGATTGGACGCAGTTCTTC. Residues: CASSRQGDWTQFF.

The CDR3 bases are TGTGCCAGCAGTCCAATATCCCGGGGGGGCTACACCTTC. This codes for CASSPISRGGYTF. The rearrangement links TRBV7-2 to TRBJ1-2, with TRBD1 as a possible D gene (5 bases). The germline V and J ends were trimmed by 6 bases and 8 bases, with 16 bases remaining between them. CDR1 and CDR2 (germline): SGHTA, FQGNSA. The CDR3 has 13 amino acids.

The rearrangement uses TRBV12-3 or TRBV12-4 and TRBJ2-1, with 10 bases fitting TRBD2. The CDR3 has 12 residues. V gave up 4 bases and J gave up 12 bases; unmatched junction bases: 3. The CDR3 here is CASSYSSGRQFF. The DNA for the CDR3 is TGTGCCAGCAGTTATTCTAGCGGGAGGCAGTTCTTC.

The chain employs TRBV5-1 and TRBJ2-7; a weak D match, TRBD1 (5 bases). V lost 7 bases to trimming and J lost 3 bases, with 17 bases between them. CDR3 length: 14 amino acids. Germline values: CDR1 SGHRS, CDR2 YFSETQ. CDR3 in DNA: TGCGCCAGCGCCAACCCGGGCAGGGTCTACGAGCAGTACTTC. It yields the protein CASANPGRVYEQYF.

The chain is built from TRBV11-1 and TRBJ1-1; 8 bases line up with TRBD1. The junction had 9 bases not matched to a gene; V was cut back by 5 bases and J by 1 base. From germline, CDR1 is SGHAT and CDR2 FQDESV (reference sequence). CDR3 length equals 16 residues. The CDR3 DNA reads as TGTGCCAGCAGCACCCTTGCAGGGGGCAGGAACACTGAAGCTTTCTTT. Amino acids: CASSTLAGGRNTEAFF.

For this clone: This specimen includes other DNA sequences encoding the same CDR3. The rearrangement uses TRBV27 and TRBJ2-7; no clear D gene. The V and J ends lost 4 bases and 1 base respectively, with 5 bases between them. The CDR3 contains 12 residues. Germline V gene data show CDR1 as MNHEY and CDR2 as SMNVEV (reference sequence). The CDR3 spells CASSSGSYEQYF. DNA of the CDR3: TGTGCCAGCAGTTCCGGTTCCTACGAGCAGTACTTC.

V is TRBV28 and J is TRBJ2-2, with D possibly being TRBD1 (5 bases). The CDR3 sequence is 13 residues long. Germline CDR1 reads MDHEN; CDR2 reads SYDVKM. The ends were cut back, 10 bases at V and 8 bases at J, with 17 bases in the middle. CDR3 nucleotides: TGTGCCATCCAGGGCATCCCACTTGGGGAGCTGTTTTTT. Translating gives CAIQGIPLGELFF.

By its share, this clone is medium-sized. This chain connects TRBV7-9 to TRBJ2-5, with 9 bases matching TRBD1. Germline V CDR1 and CDR2: SEHNR, FQNEAQ (reference sequence). There are 15 residues in the CDR3. The V segment lost 7 bases and the J segment 5 bases; nucleotides outside the gene matches: 11. The CDR3 loop reads CASTGTGNSPETQYF. The CDR3 nucleotides read TGTGCCAGCACAGGGACAGGGAATTCACCCGAGACCCAGTACTTC. Drawing the rest from reference TRBV7-9 and TRBJ2-5, the complete variable domain is DTGVSQNPRHKITKRGQNVTFRCDPISEHNRLYWYRQTLGQGPEFLTYFQNEAQLEKSRLLSDRFSAERPKGSFSTLEIQRTEQGDSAMYLCASTGTGNSPETQYFGPGTRLLVL.